The clone carrying this T cell receptor (beta chain) showed up just a few times. Its antigen is still unknown. These data are taken from a study of CD8 T cells in ankylosing spondylitis. Study outcomes and limitations: Disease-associated clones were CD8+ and fairly uncommon in peripheral blood. Prior literature has documented some motif variants in synovial fluid and blood from reactive arthritis. Seemingly characteristic of ankylosing spondylitis blood was a TCR beta motif consisting of several highly homologous variants. Enrichment of disease-linked clones was reportedly significant in matched ankylosing spondylitis synovial fluid.

V lost 3 bases, J lost 7 bases, and 19 bases lay in between. The CDR3 runs to 16 residues. Germline CDR1 is LGHNA and CDR2 is YNFKEQ. In making TCR beta libraries, quantitative 5'-RACE with molecular barcodes was used. TCRdb independently ran MiXCR on the 5' RACE reads; one entry per CDR3 protein. This table holds a few hundred thousand distinct CDR3 sequences, about 13% found once. The receptor's source is a male donor with ankylosing spondylitis. The chain links TRBV4-2 to TRBJ2-1, with D possibly being TRBD1 (6 bases). Sequencing was done on a sample of blood, either unsorted or a sorted T cell fraction (not recorded which). The CDR3 bases are TGTGCCAGCAGCCAGGATCCGGGACATCGGCAAAATGAGCAGTTCTTC. Its protein product is CASSQDPGHRQNEQFF.